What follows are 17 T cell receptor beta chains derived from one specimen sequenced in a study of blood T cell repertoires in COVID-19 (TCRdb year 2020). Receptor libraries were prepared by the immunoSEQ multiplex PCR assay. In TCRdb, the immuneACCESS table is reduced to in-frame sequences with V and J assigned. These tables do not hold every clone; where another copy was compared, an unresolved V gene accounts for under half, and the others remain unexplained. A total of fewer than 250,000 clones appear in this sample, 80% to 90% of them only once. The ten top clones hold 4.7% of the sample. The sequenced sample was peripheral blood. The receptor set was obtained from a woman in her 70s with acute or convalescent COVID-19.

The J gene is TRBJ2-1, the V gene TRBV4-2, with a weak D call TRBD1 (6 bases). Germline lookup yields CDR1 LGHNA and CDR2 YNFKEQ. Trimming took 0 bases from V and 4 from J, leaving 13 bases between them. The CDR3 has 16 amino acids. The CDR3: CASSQDWAGDYNEQFF. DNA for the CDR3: TGTGCCAGCAGCCAAGATTGGGCAGGGGATTACAATGAGCAGTTCTTC.

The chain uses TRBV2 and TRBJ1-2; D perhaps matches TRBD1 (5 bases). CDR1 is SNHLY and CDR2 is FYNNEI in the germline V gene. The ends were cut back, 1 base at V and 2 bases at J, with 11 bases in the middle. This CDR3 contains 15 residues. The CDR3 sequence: CASSEDPGLNYGYTF. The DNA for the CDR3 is TGTGCCAGCAGTGAAGATCCAGGGTTGAACTATGGCTACACCTTC.

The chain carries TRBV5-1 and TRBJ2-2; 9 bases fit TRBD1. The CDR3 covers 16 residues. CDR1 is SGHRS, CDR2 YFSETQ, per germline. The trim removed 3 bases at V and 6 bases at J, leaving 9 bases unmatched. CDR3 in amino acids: CASSSLQGAGAGELFF. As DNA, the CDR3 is TGCGCCAGCAGCTCTTTACAGGGGGCCGGGGCCGGGGAGCTGTTTTTT.

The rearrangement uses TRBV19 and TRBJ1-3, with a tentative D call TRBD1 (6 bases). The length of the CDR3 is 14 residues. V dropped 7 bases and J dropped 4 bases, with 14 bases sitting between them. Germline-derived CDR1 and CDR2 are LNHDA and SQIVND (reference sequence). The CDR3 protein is CASKDSPWGNTIYF. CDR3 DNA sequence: TGTGCCAGTAAGGACAGCCCGTGGGGAAACACCATATATTTT. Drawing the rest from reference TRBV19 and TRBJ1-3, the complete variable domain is DGGITQSPKYLFRKEGQNVTLSCEQNLNHDAMYWYRQDPGQGLRLIYYSQIVNDFQKGDIAEGYSVSREKKESFPLTVTSAQKNPTAFYLCASKDSPWGNTIYFGEGSWLTVV.

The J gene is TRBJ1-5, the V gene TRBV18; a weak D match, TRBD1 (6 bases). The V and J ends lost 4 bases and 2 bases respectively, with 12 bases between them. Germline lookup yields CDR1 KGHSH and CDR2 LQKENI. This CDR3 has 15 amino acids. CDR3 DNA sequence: TGTGCCAGCTCACGGCAGGGGTCAGGCAATCAGCCCCAGCATTTT. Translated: CASSRQGSGNQPQHF. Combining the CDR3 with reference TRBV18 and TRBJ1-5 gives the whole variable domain NAGVMQNPRHLVRRRGQEARLRCSPMKGHSHVYWYRQLPEEGLKFMVYLQKENIIDESGMPKERFSAEFPKEGPSILRIQQVVRGDSAAYFCASSRQGSGNQPQHFGDGTRLSIL.

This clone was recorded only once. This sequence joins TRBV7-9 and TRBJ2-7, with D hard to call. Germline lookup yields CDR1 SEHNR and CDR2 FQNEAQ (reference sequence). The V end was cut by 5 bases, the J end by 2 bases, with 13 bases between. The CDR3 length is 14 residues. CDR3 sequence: CASSLQATTYEQYF. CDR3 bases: TGTGCCAGCAGCCTTCAGGCCACCACCTACGAGCAGTACTTC.

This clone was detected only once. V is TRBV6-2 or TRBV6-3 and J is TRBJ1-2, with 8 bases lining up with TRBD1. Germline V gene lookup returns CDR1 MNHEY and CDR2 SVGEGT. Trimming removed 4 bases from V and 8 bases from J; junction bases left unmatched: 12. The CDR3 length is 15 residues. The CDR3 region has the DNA TGTGCCAGCAGTTCCCGACAGGGGATCTCAGGGGGCTACACCTTC. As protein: CASSSRQGISGGYTF.

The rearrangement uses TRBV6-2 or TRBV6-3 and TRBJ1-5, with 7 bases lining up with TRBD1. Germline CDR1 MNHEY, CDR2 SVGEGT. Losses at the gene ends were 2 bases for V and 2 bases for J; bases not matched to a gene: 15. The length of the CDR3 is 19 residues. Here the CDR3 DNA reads TGTGCCAGCAGTTACGAGGGGGCGCAGGTTGGGGTACGCAATCAGCCCCAGCATTTT. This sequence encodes CASSYEGAQVGVRNQPQHF.

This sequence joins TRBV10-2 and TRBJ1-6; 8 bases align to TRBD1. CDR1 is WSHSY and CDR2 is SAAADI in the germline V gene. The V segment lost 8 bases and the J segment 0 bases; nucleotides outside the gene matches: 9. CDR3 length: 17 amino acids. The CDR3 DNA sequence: TGCGCCAGCGCGACCCGGGACAGGAGCTCCTATAATTCACCCCTCCACTTT. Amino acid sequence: CASATRDRSSYNSPLHF.

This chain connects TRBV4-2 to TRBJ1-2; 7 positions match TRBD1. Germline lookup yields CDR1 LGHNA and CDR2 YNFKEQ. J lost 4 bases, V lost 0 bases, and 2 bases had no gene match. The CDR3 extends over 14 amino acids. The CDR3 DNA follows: TGTGCCAGCAGCCAAGAGGCAGGGGGCTATGGCTACACCTTC. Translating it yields CASSQEAGGYGYTF.

CDR3 bases: TGCGCCAGCAGCCTAGACAGCCTTCAGCCCCAGCATTTT. It yields the protein CASSLDSLQPQHF. This chain connects TRBV5-1 to TRBJ1-5; D might be TRBD1 (5 bases). This CDR3 has 13 residues. CDR1 is SGHRS, CDR2 YFSETQ, per germline. Between the trimmed V and J ends, which lost 4 bases and 6 bases, there was a span of 11 bases.

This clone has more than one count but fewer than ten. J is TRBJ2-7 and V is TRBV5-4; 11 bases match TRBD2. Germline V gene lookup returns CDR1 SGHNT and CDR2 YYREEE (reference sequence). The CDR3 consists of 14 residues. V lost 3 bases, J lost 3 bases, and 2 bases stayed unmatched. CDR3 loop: CASSSGTSGYEQYF. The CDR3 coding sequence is TGTGCCAGCAGCTCCGGGACTAGCGGCTACGAGCAGTACTTC.

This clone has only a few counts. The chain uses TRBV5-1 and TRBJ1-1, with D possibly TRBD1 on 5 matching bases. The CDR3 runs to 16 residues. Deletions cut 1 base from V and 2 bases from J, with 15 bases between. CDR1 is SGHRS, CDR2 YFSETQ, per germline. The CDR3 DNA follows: TGCGCCAGCAGCTTGAACGGGGGGAGTATTAACACTGAAGCTTTCTTT. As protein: CASSLNGGSINTEAFF.

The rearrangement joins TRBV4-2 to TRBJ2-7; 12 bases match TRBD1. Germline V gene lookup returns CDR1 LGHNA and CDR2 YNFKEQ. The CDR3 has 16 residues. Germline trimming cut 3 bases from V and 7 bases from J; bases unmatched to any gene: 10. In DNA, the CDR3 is TGTGCCAGCAGCCATGAACAGGGACAGGGGGCGCGGGAGCAGTACTTC. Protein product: CASSHEQGQGAREQYF.

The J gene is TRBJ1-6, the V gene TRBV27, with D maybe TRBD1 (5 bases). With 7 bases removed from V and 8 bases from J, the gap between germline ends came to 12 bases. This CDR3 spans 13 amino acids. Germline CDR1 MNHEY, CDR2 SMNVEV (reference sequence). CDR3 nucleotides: TGTGCCAGCAAACGGGGGGTCGATTCACCCCTCCACTTT. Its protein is CASKRGVDSPLHF.

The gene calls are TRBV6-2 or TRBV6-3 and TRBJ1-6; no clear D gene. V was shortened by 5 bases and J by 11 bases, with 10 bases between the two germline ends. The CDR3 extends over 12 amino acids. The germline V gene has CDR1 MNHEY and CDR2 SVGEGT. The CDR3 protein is CASSPEGPPLHF. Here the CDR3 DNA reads TGTGCCAGCAGTCCCGAGGGTCCACCCCTCCACTTT.

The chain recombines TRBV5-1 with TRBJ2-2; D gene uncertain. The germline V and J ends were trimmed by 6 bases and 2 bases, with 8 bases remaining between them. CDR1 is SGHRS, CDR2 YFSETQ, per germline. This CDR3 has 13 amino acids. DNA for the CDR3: TGCGCCAGCACCCCATCCAACACCGGGGAGCTGTTTTTT. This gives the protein CASTPSNTGELFF.